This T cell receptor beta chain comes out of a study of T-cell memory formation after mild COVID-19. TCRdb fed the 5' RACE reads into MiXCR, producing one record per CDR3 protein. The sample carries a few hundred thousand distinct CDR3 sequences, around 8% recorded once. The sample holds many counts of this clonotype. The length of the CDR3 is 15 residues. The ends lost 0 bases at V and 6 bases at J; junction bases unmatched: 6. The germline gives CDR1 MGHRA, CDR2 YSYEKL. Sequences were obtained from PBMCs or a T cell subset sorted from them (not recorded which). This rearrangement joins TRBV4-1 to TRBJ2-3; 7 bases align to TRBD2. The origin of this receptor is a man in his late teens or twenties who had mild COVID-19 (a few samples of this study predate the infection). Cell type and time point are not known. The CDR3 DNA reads TGCGCCAGCAGCCAAGAATGGGGAGGGGTTGATACGCAGTATTTT. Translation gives CASSQEWGGVDTQYF.